This T cell receptor beta chain originates from a study of CD8 T cells in ankylosing spondylitis. Study observations and caveats: Clones tied to disease were said to be significantly enriched in matched ankylosing spondylitis synovial fluid. About 8 highly homologous variants made up a TCR beta motif that seemed to typify ankylosing spondylitis blood.

TCRdb passed the 5' RACE reads through MiXCR, listing each CDR3 protein once. Of hundreds of thousands of distinct CDR3 sequences in the sample, 8% to 9.5% were seen once. Trimming took off 1 base at V and 9 bases at J, with 7 bases between the two ends. This CDR3 has 12 residues. CDR1 is SGHTA, CDR2 FQGNSA, per germline. On this clonotype itself: Its specificity is not known.

The specimen sequenced was blood, either unsorted or a sorted T cell fraction (not recorded which). This chain links TRBV7-2 with TRBJ2-1; unclear D gene. The receptor was derived from a male donor with ankylosing spondylitis or in good health (not recorded which). The CDR3 bases are TGTGCCAGCAGCTTAGGGGTGGGTGAGCAGTTCTTC. This translates into CASSLGVGEQFF.